These 27 T cell receptor beta chains share one sample of origin, sequenced in a study of cytomegalovirus exposure and HLA in healthy donors (dated by TCRdb to 2016 to 2017). Library generation was performed with the immunoSEQ multiplex PCR assay. For the multiplex PCR, a mixture combining 60 forward primers for TCR Vbeta segments and 13 reverse primers for TCR Jbeta segments was used. Entries here come from immuneACCESS through TCRdb and include only in-frame sequences with V and J called. Some clones fail to appear in such tables; in the studies checked, an unresolved V gene covers under half of the shortfall, and the cause of the remainder is unknown. This sample gives about 240,000 clones in total; around 81% of them show up just once. The top ten hold about 7.3% of the sample. The specimen was PBMCs. The receptor source for this set is a woman aged 55-69 years in good health and CMV-seropositive.

V and J are TRBV5-6 and TRBJ1-4, with D unclear. Trimming took off 2 bases at V and 7 bases at J, with 12 bases between the two ends. The CDR3 totals 14 residues. Germline CDR1 and CDR2: SGHDT and YYEEEE. Here the CDR3 reads CASSLTSGIEKLFF. CDR3 in DNA: TGTGCCAGCAGCTTAACCAGCGGAATTGAAAAACTGTTTTTT.

The chain joins TRBV5-1 to TRBJ2-1, with TRBD1 identical over 9 bases. The germline gives CDR1 SGHRS, CDR2 YFSETQ. Trimming removed 4 bases from V and 8 bases from J; junction bases left unmatched: 13. The CDR3 has 16 amino acids. For the CDR3, the DNA is TGCGCCAGCAGCCAAGGACAGGGGTGGCGGGATTATGAGCAGTTCTTC. Translation: CASSQGQGWRDYEQFF. The variable domain in full, with the rest retrieved from reference TRBV5-1 and TRBJ2-1, is KAGVTQTPRYLIKTRGQQVTLSCSPISGHRSVSWYQQTPGQGLQFLFEYFSETQRNKGNFPGRFSGRQFSNSRSEMNVSTLELGDSALYLCASSQGQGWRDYEQFFGPGTRLTVL.

The gene calls are TRBV5-6 and TRBJ2-7; D is uncertain. Trimming removed 4 bases at V and 3 bases at J, with 5 bases between. The CDR3 runs to 11 residues. Germline V lookup: CDR1 SGHDT, CDR2 YYEEEE. This CDR3 reads CASSLFYEQYF. The CDR3 DNA sequence: TGTGCCAGCAGCCTTTTCTACGAGCAGTACTTC.

The V and J genes are TRBV27 and TRBJ2-1, with D possibly being TRBD2 (6 bases). The germline gives CDR1 MNHEY, CDR2 SMNVEV (reference sequence). V dropped 2 bases and J dropped 1 base, with 9 bases sitting between them. The CDR3 is 15 amino acids. The CDR3 protein is CASSLGGISYNEQFF. CDR3 nucleotide sequence: TGTGCCAGCAGTTTAGGCGGGATTTCCTACAATGAGCAGTTCTTC.

This chain joins TRBV5-4 and TRBJ2-2; 12 bases match TRBD2. CDR1 and CDR2 from the germline V gene are SGHNT and YYREEE (reference sequence). This CDR3 is built from 16 residues. The junction had 7 bases not matched to a gene; V was cut back by 4 bases and J by 6 bases. This CDR3 reads CASSPSSGRVAGELFF. CDR3 DNA sequence: TGTGCCAGCAGCCCCTCTAGCGGGAGGGTAGCCGGGGAGCTGTTTTTT.

On this clone: Other DNA sequences in this specimen translate into the identical CDR3. CDR3 in DNA: TGTGCCACCAGCAGAGAAGTGGGGGCCACTGAAGCTTTCTTT. The encoded protein is CATSREVGATEAFF. V and J are TRBV15 and TRBJ1-1; TRBD1 is a possible D gene (6 bases). Germline lookup yields CDR1 LNHNV and CDR2 YYDKDF (reference sequence). The CDR3 covers 14 residues. V was cut by 0 bases and J by 4 bases, with 9 bases left in between. The full variable domain, rest sourced from reference TRBV15 and TRBJ1-1, is DAMVIQNPRYQVTQFGKPVTLSCSQTLNHNVMYWYQQKSSQAPKLLFHYYDKDFNNEADTPDNFQSRRPNTSFCFLDIRSPGLGDTAMYLCATSREVGATEAFFGQGTRLTVV.

CDR3 loop: CASSLGSGGTEAFF. The CDR3 nucleotides are TGTGCCAGCAGCTTAGGTTCAGGGGGCACTGAAGCTTTCTTT. The chain is built from TRBV7-6 and TRBJ1-1; 7 nucleotides align to TRBD1. The CDR3 sequence is 14 residues long. Germline CDR1 reads SGHVS; CDR2 reads FNYEAQ. Unmatched junction bases numbered 3, after V lost 1 base and J lost 4 bases.

In this sample, this clone turned up a few times. The chain combines TRBV2 with TRBJ1-2; possibly TRBD1 for D (6 bases). There are 14 residues in the CDR3. V was clipped by 6 bases and J by 4 bases, with 15 bases between them. Germline V gene lookup returns CDR1 SNHLY and CDR2 FYNNEI. The CDR3 bases are TGTGCCAGCAGCATGGCGGACAGCCTCTATGGCTACACCTTC. Protein sequence: CASSMADSLYGYTF. Together with reference TRBV2 and TRBJ1-2, the CDR3 gives the full variable domain: EPEVTQTPSHQVTQMGQEVILRCVPISNHLYFYWYRQILGQKVEFLVSFYNNEISEKSEIFDDQFSVERPDGSNFTLKIRSTKLEDSAMYFCASSMADSLYGYTFGSGTRLTVV.

The V gene is TRBV18, the J gene TRBJ2-7; 7 bases fit TRBD2. Germline CDR1 reads KGHSH; CDR2 reads LQKENI. V was pared by 6 bases and J by 2 bases, with 7 bases of the junction left unmatched. This CDR3 region has 14 residues. CDR3 DNA: TGTGCCAGCTCCGTCGGCGGGGGAACCTACGAGCAGTACTTC. This sequence encodes CASSVGGGTYEQYF.

The CDR3 nucleotides read TGTGCCACCATACTAGCGGGAGGCAATGAGCAGTTCTTC. It yields the protein CATILAGGNEQFF. V gene TRBV5-4 combines with J gene TRBJ2-1; TRBD2 matches 12 bases. The junction had 4 bases not matched to a gene; V was cut back by 9 bases and J by 6 bases. CDR3 length equals 13 residues. The germline CDR1 and CDR2 sequences are SGHNT and YYREEE (reference sequence).

The CDR3 DNA reads TGTGCCAGCAGCGTAGAAAGCGGGACCTACAATGAGCAGTTCTTC. This gives the protein CASSVESGTYNEQFF. The rearrangement joins TRBV9 to TRBJ2-1; 7 positions agree with TRBD2. Trimming took 0 bases from V and 2 from J; bases not matched to a gene: 2. Germline V gene data show CDR1 as SGDLS and CDR2 as YYNGEE. The CDR3 spans 15 residues.

The V and J genes are TRBV9 and TRBJ1-2, with 7 bases lining up with TRBD1. This CDR3 contains 20 residues. The ends lost 0 bases at V and 5 bases at J; junction bases unmatched: 22. CDR1 is SGDLS, CDR2 YYNGEE, per germline. The CDR3 loop is CASSVGSHGTAKGPFYGYTF. DNA of the CDR3: TGTGCCAGCAGCGTAGGTTCCCATGGGACAGCCAAGGGCCCCTTTTATGGCTACACCTTC. The entire variable domain, with the rest obtained from reference TRBV9 and TRBJ1-2, is as follows: DSGVTQTPKHLITATGQRVTLRCSPRSGDLSVYWYQQSLDQGLQFLIQYYNGEERAKGNILERFSAQQFPDLHSELNLSSLELGDSALYFCASSVGSHGTAKGPFYGYTFGSGTRLTVV.

The V gene is TRBV4-1, the J gene TRBJ1-1; perhaps TRBD1 as D (5 bases). This CDR3 has 14 amino acids. Trimming left V 0 bases short and J 4 bases short, with 9 bases between. The germline V gene encodes CDR1 MGHRA and CDR2 YSYEKL. DNA of the CDR3: TGCGCCAGCAGCCAAGATAGGGGTACCACTGAAGCTTTCTTT. This sequence encodes CASSQDRGTTEAFF.

As DNA, the CDR3 is TGTGCCAGCAGCTTAGGTTCGGGGGATACGCAGTATTTT. It translates to CASSLGSGDTQYF. V and J are TRBV7-9 and TRBJ2-3; a weak D match, TRBD2 (5 bases). In germline, CDR1 is SEHNR, CDR2 FQNEAQ (reference sequence). The CDR3 runs to 13 residues. V lost 1 base, J lost 6 bases, and 8 bases lay in between.

This chain links TRBV4-2 with TRBJ2-3; a possible D gene is TRBD2 (5 bases). Germline V gene lookup returns CDR1 LGHNA and CDR2 YNFKEQ. This CDR3 spans 15 amino acids. Trimming left V 1 base short and J 5 bases short, with 13 bases between. DNA for the CDR3: TGTGCCAGCAGCCAAGCCTATTCCGGGAAAGATACGCAGTATTTT. Its protein is CASSQAYSGKDTQYF.

J is TRBJ2-4 and V is TRBV27, with TRBD2 matching 8 bases. Germline V gene data show CDR1 as MNHEY and CDR2 as SMNVEV (reference sequence). CDR3 length equals 17 residues. Trimming cost V 6 bases and J 0 bases; bases outside gene matches: 10. For the CDR3, the DNA is TGTGCCAGCAGGCCTCGGGGGGGGCAGAAAGCCAAAAACATTCAGTACTTC. Its translation: CASRPRGGQKAKNIQYF.

The V gene is TRBV5-1, the J gene TRBJ1-1, with 8 nucleotides matching TRBD1. Germline CDR1 reads SGHRS; CDR2 reads YFSETQ. The CDR3 sequence is 14 residues long. V lost 6 bases to trimming and J lost 6 bases; unmatched junction nucleotides: 10. The CDR3 region has the DNA TGCGCCAGCACCACCGGACAGGGTCTAGCTGAAGCTTTCTTT. Protein product: CASTTGQGLAEAFF. The entire variable domain, with the rest obtained from reference TRBV5-1 and TRBJ1-1, is as follows: KAGVTQTPRYLIKTRGQQVTLSCSPISGHRSVSWYQQTPGQGLQFLFEYFSETQRNKGNFPGRFSGRQFSNSRSEMNVSTLELGDSALYLCASTTGQGLAEAFFGQGTRLTVV.

CDR3 nucleotides: TGTGCCAGCAGCTTTGGCAGGGGAGAGACCCAGTACTTC. Its translation: CASSFGRGETQYF. The rearrangement uses TRBV11-2 and TRBJ2-5; perhaps TRBD1 as D (6 bases). The germline CDR1 and CDR2 sequences are SGHAT and FQNNGV. V was clipped by 3 bases and J by 4 bases, with 9 bases between them. The CDR3 extends over 13 amino acids.

This clone has a handful of counts. V is TRBV11-1 and J is TRBJ1-1, with TRBD1 as a possible D gene (6 bases). This CDR3 has 13 amino acids. Germline V gene lookup returns CDR1 SGHAT and CDR2 FQDESV (reference sequence). With 7 bases removed from V and 1 base from J, the gap between germline ends came to 10 bases. CDR3 in amino acids: CASTLGQNTEAFF. The CDR3 DNA is TGTGCCAGCACCTTGGGACAGAACACTGAAGCTTTCTTT.

As to this clone: Distinct nucleotide sequences in the sample also encode this CDR3. The V and J genes are TRBV6-6 and TRBJ1-2, with a possible D match to TRBD1 (5 bases). This CDR3 has 15 residues. V was cut by 2 bases and J by 2 bases, with 12 bases left in between. CDR1 is MNHNY, CDR2 SVGAGI, per germline (reference sequence). CDR3 DNA: TGTGCCAGCAGTTACGCCAGGGAAGGAAACTATGGCTACACCTTC. Translated, it gives CASSYAREGNYGYTF.

The chain links TRBV4-1 to TRBJ1-2; the D gene is possibly TRBD1 (5 bases). V lost 0 bases and J 2 bases, leaving 13 bases between the germline ends. CDR3 length equals 16 residues. Germline V gene lookup returns CDR1 MGHRA and CDR2 YSYEKL. CDR3 coding DNA: TGCGCCAGCAGCCAAGATCCCCGGGGGGTGAACTATGGCTACACCTTC. Protein sequence: CASSQDPRGVNYGYTF.

V and J are TRBV5-6 and TRBJ2-6; D possibly corresponds to TRBD2 (6 bases). This CDR3 has 15 residues. Germline values: CDR1 SGHDT, CDR2 YYEEEE. V was trimmed by 2 bases and J by 1 base, leaving 7 bases between them. The CDR3 reads CASSFRGSGANVLTF. In DNA, the CDR3 is TGTGCCAGCAGCTTCCGGGGGTCTGGGGCCAACGTCCTGACTTTC.

The chain employs TRBV6-1 and TRBJ2-5; 10 bases match TRBD1. Germline V gives CDR1 MNHNS, CDR2 SASEGT. The V segment lost 7 bases and the J segment 1 base; nucleotides outside the gene matches: 3. CDR3 size: 14 residues. CDR3 coding DNA: TGTGCCAGCAATCGGGACAGGGGCCAAGAGACCCAGTACTTC. Protein sequence: CASNRDRGQETQYF.

The CDR3 nucleotides are TGCAGTGCCCGGGGGGAAGCCGAAGCTTTCTTT. Residues: CSARGEAEAFF. The rearrangement links TRBV20-1 to TRBJ1-1, with a possible D match to TRBD1 (5 bases). Germline V CDR1 and CDR2: DFQATT, SNEGSKA (reference sequence). V was trimmed by 6 bases and J by 8 bases, leaving 13 bases between them. The length of the CDR3 is 11 residues.

V gene TRBV7-9 combines with J gene TRBJ2-2; 8 positions agree with TRBD2. Unmatched junction bases numbered 10, after V lost 6 bases and J lost 4 bases. Germline V gives CDR1 SEHNR, CDR2 FQNEAQ (reference sequence). The length of the CDR3 is 16 residues. CDR3 amino acids: CASRPSSGKPTGELFF. The CDR3 bases are TGTGCCAGCAGGCCGAGTAGCGGGAAGCCCACCGGGGAGCTGTTTTTT.

V gene TRBV27 combines with J gene TRBJ2-7; 10 nucleotides align to TRBD2. CDR1 MNHEY and CDR2 SMNVEV come from the germline V gene (reference sequence). The trim removed 2 bases at V and 0 bases at J, leaving 4 bases unmatched. CDR3 size: 16 residues. The CDR3 region is CASSLAASGSSYEQYF. The CDR3 bases are TGTGCCAGCAGTTTAGCGGCTAGCGGGAGCTCCTACGAGCAGTACTTC.

CDR3 nucleotides: TGCGCCAGCAGCTTGTCTAGGGAGCAGTACTTC. It codes for CASSLSREQYF. The rearrangement joins TRBV5-1 to TRBJ2-7, with D uncertain. The CDR3 covers 11 residues. The V end lost 1 base, the J end lost 7 bases, and 6 bases lay between the germline ends. Per germline, CDR1 SGHRS and CDR2 YFSETQ.